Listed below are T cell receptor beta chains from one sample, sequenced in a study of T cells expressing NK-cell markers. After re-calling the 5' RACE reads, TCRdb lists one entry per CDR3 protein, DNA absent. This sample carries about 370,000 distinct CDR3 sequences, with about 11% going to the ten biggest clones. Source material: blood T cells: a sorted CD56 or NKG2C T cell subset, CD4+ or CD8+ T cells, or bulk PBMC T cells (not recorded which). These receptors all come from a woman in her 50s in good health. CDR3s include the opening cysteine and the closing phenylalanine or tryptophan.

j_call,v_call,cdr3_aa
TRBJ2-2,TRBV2,CASSQLTGRGIGELFF
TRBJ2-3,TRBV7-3,CASSLSGLATDTQYF
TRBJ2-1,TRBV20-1,CSARETSGRFYNEQFF
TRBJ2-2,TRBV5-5,CASLRPLNTGELFF
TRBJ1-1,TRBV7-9,CASTLPGDTEAFF
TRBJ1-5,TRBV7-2,CASSLRLAAHGNQPQHF
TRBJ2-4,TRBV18,CASSLSRGGDIQYF
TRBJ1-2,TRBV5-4,CASSLDIRDPSNYGYTF
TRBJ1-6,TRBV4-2,CASSQDEESPLHF
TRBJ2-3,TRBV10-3,CAISPDRGMGDTQYF
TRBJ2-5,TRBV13,CASSSNPGGVETQYF
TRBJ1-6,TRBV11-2,CASSPNRGNYNSPLHF
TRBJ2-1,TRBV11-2,CASSSMTQYNEQFF
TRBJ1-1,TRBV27,CASRPRWMDTEAFF
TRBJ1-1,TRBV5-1,CASSSQGARTEAFF
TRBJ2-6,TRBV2,CASSETGVGANVLTF
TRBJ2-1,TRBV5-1,CASSLVAGNEQFF
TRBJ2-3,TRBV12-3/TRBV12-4,CASSSRDGARDTQYF
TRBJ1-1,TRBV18,CASSPLGQGWKSLRTEAFF
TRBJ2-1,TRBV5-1,CASSLGGTSGRSNEQFF
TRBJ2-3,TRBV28,CASSLGTGGANTQYF
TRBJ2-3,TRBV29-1,CSVVRTDSQDTQYF
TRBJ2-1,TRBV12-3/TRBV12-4,CASSFLSPSGSYNEQFF
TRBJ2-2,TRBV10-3,CAIRDRTGENTGELFF
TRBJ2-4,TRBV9,CASSVGTLGQNIQYF
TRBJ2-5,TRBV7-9,CASSLRRLAADTGQIETQYF
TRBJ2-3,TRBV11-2,CASSLSGLPTDTQYF
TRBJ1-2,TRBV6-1,CASSEVGGEYGYTF
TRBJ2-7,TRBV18,CASSPGQGNEQYF
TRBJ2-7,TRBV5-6,CASSLAGGPRGREQYF
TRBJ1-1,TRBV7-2,CASSLRAGRAEAFF
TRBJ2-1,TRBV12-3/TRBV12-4,CASQGGLAGATNTYNEQFF
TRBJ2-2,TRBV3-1,CAILAAGELFF
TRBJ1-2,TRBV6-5,CASSYSSGQGTYGYTF
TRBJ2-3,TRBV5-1,CASSLGGAGFADTQYF
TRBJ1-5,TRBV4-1,CASSQDGMMPQHF
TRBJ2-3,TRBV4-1,CASSQGGGVPDTQYF
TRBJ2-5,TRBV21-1,CASGTGEETQYF
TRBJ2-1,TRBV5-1,CASSLGLSGAAYNEQFF
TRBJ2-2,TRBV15,CATSREGPGTSGRIGELFF
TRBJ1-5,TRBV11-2,CASSLDGQGKGQPQHF
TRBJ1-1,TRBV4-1,CASSQQSMNTEAFF
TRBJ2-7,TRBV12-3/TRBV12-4,CASNEQGALYEQYF
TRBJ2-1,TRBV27,CASSLLGGSYNEQFF
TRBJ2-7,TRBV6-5,CASSSRAGYYEQYF
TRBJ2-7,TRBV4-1,CASKATGSYEQYF
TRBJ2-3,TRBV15,CATSRDRQFLKATDTQYF
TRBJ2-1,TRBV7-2,CASSLALTSREQFF